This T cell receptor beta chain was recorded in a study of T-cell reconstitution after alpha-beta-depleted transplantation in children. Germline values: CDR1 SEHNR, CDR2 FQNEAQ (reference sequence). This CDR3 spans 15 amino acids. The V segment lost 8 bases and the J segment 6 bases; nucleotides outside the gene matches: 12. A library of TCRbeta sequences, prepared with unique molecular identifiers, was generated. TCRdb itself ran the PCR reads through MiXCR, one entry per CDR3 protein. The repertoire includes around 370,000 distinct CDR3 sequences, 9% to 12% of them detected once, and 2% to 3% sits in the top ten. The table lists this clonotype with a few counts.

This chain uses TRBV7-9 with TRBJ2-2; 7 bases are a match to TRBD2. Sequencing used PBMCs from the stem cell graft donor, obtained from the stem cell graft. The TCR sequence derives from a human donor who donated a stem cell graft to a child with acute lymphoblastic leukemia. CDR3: CASGGQRDPPGELFF. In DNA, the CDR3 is TGTGCCAGCGGCGGGCAGCGGGACCCACCCGGGGAGCTGTTTTTT.